This T cell receptor beta chain is from a study of Graves' ophthalmopathy and Graves' hyperthyroidism. Notes on the study in general: Ophthalmopathy progression cases were predicted by the model with 55% to 71% sensitivity and 72% to 85% specificity.

With 5 bases clipped from V and 3 bases from J, the junction kept 5 bases outside the gene matches. This CDR3 has 14 residues. Germline assignment: CDR1 SGHAT and CDR2 FQNNGV. Scientists amplified the TCR beta CDR3 regions from RNA transcripts. HTBI primers served in a first-round RT-PCR, which a second-round multiplex PCR followed. TCRdb reprocessed the multiplex PCR reads via MiXCR and lists one record per CDR3 protein. The sample shows about 740,000 distinct CDR3 sequences, 40% of them seen only once. As for this clonotype: The antigen is undetermined.

Material: peripheral blood. This sequence joins TRBV11-2 and TRBJ2-3, with TRBD1 identical over 7 bases. The TCR sequence derives from an adult man with Graves' ophthalmopathy. CDR3 sequence reads: CASSRIQGTDTQYF. Here the CDR3 DNA reads TGTGCCAGCAGCCGAATACAGGGGACAGATACGCAGTATTTT. The full variable domain, rest sourced from reference TRBV11-2 and TRBJ2-3, is EAGVAQSPRYKIIEKRQSVAFWCNPISGHATLYWYQQILGQGPKLLIQFQNNGVVDDSQLPKDRFSAERLKGVDSTLKIQPAKLEDSAVYLCASSRIQGTDTQYFGPGTRLTVL.